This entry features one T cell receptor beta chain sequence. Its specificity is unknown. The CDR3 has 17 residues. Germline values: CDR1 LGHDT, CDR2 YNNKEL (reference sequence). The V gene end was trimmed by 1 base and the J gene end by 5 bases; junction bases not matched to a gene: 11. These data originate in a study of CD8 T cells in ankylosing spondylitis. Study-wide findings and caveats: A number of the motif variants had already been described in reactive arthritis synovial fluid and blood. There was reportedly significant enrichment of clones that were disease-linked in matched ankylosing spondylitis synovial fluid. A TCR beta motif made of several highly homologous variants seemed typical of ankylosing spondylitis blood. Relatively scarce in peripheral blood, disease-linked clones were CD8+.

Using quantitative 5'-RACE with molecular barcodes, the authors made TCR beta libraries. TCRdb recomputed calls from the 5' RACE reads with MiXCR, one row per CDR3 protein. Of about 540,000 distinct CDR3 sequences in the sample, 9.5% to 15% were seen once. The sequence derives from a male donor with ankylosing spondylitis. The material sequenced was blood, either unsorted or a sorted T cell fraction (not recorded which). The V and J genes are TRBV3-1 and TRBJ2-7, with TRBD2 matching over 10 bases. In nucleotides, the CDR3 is TGTGCCAGCAGCCAAGCGCCGTCTAGCGGGAGAGGGCACGAGCAGTACTTC. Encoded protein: CASSQAPSSGRGHEQYF.